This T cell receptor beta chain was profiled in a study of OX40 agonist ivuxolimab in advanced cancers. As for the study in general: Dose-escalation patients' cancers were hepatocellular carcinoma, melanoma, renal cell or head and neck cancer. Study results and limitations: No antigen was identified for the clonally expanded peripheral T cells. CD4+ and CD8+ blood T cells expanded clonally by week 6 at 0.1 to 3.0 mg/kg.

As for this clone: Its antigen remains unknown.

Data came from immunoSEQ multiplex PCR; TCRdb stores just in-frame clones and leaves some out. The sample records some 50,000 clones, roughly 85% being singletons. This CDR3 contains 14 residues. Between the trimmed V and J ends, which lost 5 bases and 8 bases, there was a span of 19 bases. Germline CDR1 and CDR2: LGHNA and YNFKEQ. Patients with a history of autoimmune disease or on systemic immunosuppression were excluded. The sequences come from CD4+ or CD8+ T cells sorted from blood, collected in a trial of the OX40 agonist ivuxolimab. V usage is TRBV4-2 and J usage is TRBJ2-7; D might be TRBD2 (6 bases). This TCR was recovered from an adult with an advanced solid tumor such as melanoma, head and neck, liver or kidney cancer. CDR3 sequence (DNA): TGTGCCAGCAGCTTACAAGGGGTAGCGGCCAAGCAGTACTTC. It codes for CASSLQGVAAKQYF.